Included here is one T cell receptor (beta chain) sequence, with context. Its antigen is as yet unknown. These data originate in a study of CD8+ T cells in alopecia areata. About the study: In an open-label trial, patients got 5 to 10 mg tofacitinib twice daily. Study-level points and caveats: Lesional scalp, especially alopecia totalis/universalis, showed higher clonality than normal scalp. Possibly because of HLA-related factors, TCR sharing was less clear across patients than in mice.

The authors extracted RNA and reverse transcribed it into cDNA as the sequencing template. Measured with immunoSEQ multiplex PCR; TCRdb has only the in-frame clones, and not every one. The data hold 13,000 to 15,000 clones, with under 60% observed a single time. Alopecia areata patients provided lesional scalp punch biopsies and peripheral blood, both collected for the study. The V gene's germline CDR1 is MDHEN and CDR2 SYDVKM. This CDR3 region has 9 residues. Trimming removed 8 bases at V and 5 bases at J, with 4 bases between. The sequence was obtained from a human donor with alopecia areata. Sequenced here: skin, sampled at week 0. The rearrangement joins TRBV28 to TRBJ2-7; D uncertain. The CDR3 protein is CASGDEQYF. CDR3 DNA: TGTGCCAGCGGAGACGAGCAGTACTTC.